A selection of T cell receptor beta chains follows, all from one sample in a study of shared clonotypes between healthy human individuals. Profiled with immunoSEQ multiplex PCR; TCRdb holds only in-frame clones, not every one. The sample consists of about 1.1 million clones, more than 75% of them appearing once. The sequencing sample was made of memory CD4+ T cells from PBMCs. These receptors originate from a man aged 18 to 35 in good health. Some clones in this sample may be carry-over from other donors' samples. Each CDR3 is given with its conserved first and last residue. The D gene is left open where the match is weak. Expanded clones get a size class; other rows say once, few or many, or leave the size out.

V: TRBV10-3
D: TRBD2
size: .
J: TRBJ2-1
DNA: TGTGCCATCAGCCCGACTAGCGGGAGGTCCTACAATGAGCAGTTCTTC
CDR3: CAISPTSGRSYNEQFF

V: TRBV7-3
D: .
size: .
J: TRBJ1-2
DNA: TGTGCCAGCAGCTTAATGGCGACCGGCTATGGCTACACCTTC
CDR3: CASSLMATGYGYTF

V: TRBV4-1
D: .
size: .
J: TRBJ1-4
DNA: TGCGCCAGCAGCCAGACAGGATCTGAAAAACTGTTTTTT
CDR3: CASSQTGSEKLFF

V: TRBV2
D: TRBD2
size: once
J: TRBJ2-1
DNA: TGTGCCAGCAGAGGAACTAGCGGGACAGGTGAGCAGTTCTTC
CDR3: CASRGTSGTGEQFF

V: TRBV10-3
D: TRBD1
size: .
J: TRBJ1-3
DNA: TGTGCCATCAGTGAGTCGGGACAGCAAGGGGATTTT
CDR3: CAISESGQQGDF

V: TRBV7-3
D: TRBD2
size: .
J: TRBJ2-1
DNA: TGTGCCAGCAGCTTAACGGGGTCTAGCGGGAGTAAGCAGTTCTTC
CDR3: CASSLTGSSGSKQFF

V: TRBV2
D: .
size: many
J: TRBJ2-1
DNA: TGTGCCAGCCTCCCGGGGGCGGGCTCCTACAATGAGCAGTTCTTC
CDR3: CASLPGAGSYNEQFF

V: TRBV27
D: .
size: .
J: TRBJ1-2
DNA: TGTGCCAGCAGTCTCAAATTAGCTAACTATGGCTACACCTTC
CDR3: CASSLKLANYGYTF

V: TRBV18
D: .
size: .
J: TRBJ2-7
DNA: TGTGCCAGCTCACCACGAACGGGGGAACTGAACGAGCAGTACTTC
CDR3: CASSPRTGELNEQYF

V: TRBV6-1
D: .
size: .
J: TRBJ1-4
DNA: TGTGCCAGCAGCAACGGCCCAACTAATGAAAAACTGTTTTTT
CDR3: CASSNGPTNEKLFF

V: TRBV7-2
D: .
size: .
J: TRBJ2-5
DNA: TGTGCCAGCAGCGCCCACCGGGGGTGGGGGGCCGAGGAGACCCAGTACTTC
CDR3: CASSAHRGWGAEETQYF

V: TRBV27
D: .
size: .
J: TRBJ1-4
DNA: TGTGCCAGCAGTTTAGGATGGGCCGCAACTAATGAAAAACTGTTTTTT
CDR3: CASSLGWAATNEKLFF

V: TRBV30
D: TRBD1
size: .
J: TRBJ1-2
DNA: TGTGCCTGGTTAGCGGGACAGGGCTTAGTCTATGGCTACACCTTC
CDR3: CAWLAGQGLVYGYTF

V: TRBV19
D: TRBD2
size: .
J: TRBJ2-3
DNA: TGTGCCAGTAGTCAACCGGGACTACTTGGAGATACGCAGTATTTT
CDR3: CASSQPGLLGDTQYF

V: TRBV27
D: .
size: .
J: TRBJ2-2
DNA: TGTGCCAGCAAACCACGGGGGACTCAGAACACCGGGGAGCTGTTTTTT
CDR3: CASKPRGTQNTGELFF

V: TRBV10-1
D: .
size: .
J: TRBJ2-7
DNA: TGCGCCAGCACCTTAATGGGCCCAGACTACGAGCAGTACTTC
CDR3: CASTLMGPDYEQYF

V: TRBV28
D: TRBD2
size: .
J: TRBJ2-1
DNA: TGTGCCAGCAGTTCTACCGGCCACCTAGCGGGCAATGAGCAGTTCTTC
CDR3: CASSSTGHLAGNEQFF

V: TRBV6-5
D: .
size: .
J: TRBJ2-3
DNA: TGTGCCAGCAGTTACAGGTGGGGGGCAGTTGGCGATACGCAGTATTTT
CDR3: CASSYRWGAVGDTQYF

V: TRBV29-1
D: .
size: once
J: TRBJ2-1
DNA: TGCAGCGCCGCCACCAGCTCCTACAATGAGCAGTTCTTC
CDR3: CSAATSSYNEQFF

V: TRBV9
D: .
size: .
J: TRBJ2-1
DNA: TGTGCCAGCAGCGTTGAGGGGGACTTCTACAATGAGCAGTTCTTC
CDR3: CASSVEGDFYNEQFF

V: TRBV5-1
D: .
size: .
J: TRBJ1-1
DNA: TGCGCCAGCGGCCCCGGGCCCCTTAGGGACACTGAAGCTTTCTTT
CDR3: CASGPGPLRDTEAFF

V: TRBV5-1
D: TRBD1
size: .
J: TRBJ2-3
DNA: TGCGCCAGCAGCTCGACAGGGTATGGCACAGATACGCAGTATTTT
CDR3: CASSSTGYGTDTQYF

V: TRBV4-2
D: .
size: .
J: TRBJ1-6
DNA: TGTGCCAGCAGCCAAATAACAGGAATCTCACCCCTCCACTTT
CDR3: CASSQITGISPLHF